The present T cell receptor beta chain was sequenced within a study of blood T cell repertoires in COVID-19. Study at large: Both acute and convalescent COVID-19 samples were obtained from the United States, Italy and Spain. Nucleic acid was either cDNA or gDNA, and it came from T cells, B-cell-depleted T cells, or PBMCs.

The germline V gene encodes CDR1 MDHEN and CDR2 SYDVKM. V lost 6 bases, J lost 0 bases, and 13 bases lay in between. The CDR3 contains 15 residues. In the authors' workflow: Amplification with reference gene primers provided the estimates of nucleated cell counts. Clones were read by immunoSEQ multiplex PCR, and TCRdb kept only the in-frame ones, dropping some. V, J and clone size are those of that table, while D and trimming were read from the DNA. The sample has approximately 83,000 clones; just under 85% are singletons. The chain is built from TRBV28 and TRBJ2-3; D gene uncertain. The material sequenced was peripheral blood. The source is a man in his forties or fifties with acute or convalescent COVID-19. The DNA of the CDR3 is TGTGCCAGCAGGGTAACCGGTGCTAGCACAGATACGCAGTATTTT. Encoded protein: CASRVTGASTDTQYF.